These 5 T cell receptor beta chains share one sample of origin, sequenced in a study of blood T cell repertoires in COVID-19. Method: immunoSEQ multiplex PCR; TCRdb's copy keeps in-frame clones and lacks some. The data show some 250,000 clones, 70% to 75% seen once. Sequencing input: peripheral blood. These receptors were taken from a woman older than 75 with acute or convalescent COVID-19.

The CDR3 sequence is CSASRGGHSNQPQHF. The CDR3 DNA reads TGCAGTGCTAGTAGGGGAGGGCATAGCAATCAGCCCCAGCATTTT. V usage is TRBV20-1 and J usage is TRBJ1-5; TRBD1 is a possible D gene (5 bases). Per germline, CDR1 DFQATT and CDR2 SNEGSKA (reference sequence). The CDR3 covers 15 residues. Trimming took off 3 bases at V and 0 bases at J, with 12 bases between the two ends.

This clone was recorded once. The genes are TRBV5-4 and TRBJ2-1; TRBD2 matches 7 bases. Germline lookup yields CDR1 SGHNT and CDR2 YYREEE (reference sequence). The CDR3 is made up of 14 amino acids. Germline trimming cut 4 bases from V and 4 bases from J; bases unmatched to any gene: 5. The chain's CDR3 is CASSRAGVYNEQFF. CDR3 coding DNA: TGTGCCAGCAGCCGGGCGGGGGTTTACAATGAGCAGTTCTTC.

The rearrangement uses TRBV7-8 and TRBJ1-2, with D uncertain. CDR1 and CDR2 from the germline V gene are SGHVS and FQNEAQ. Trimming stripped 5 bases from V and 10 bases from J, with 11 bases between. The CDR3 covers 11 residues. CDR3 sequence (DNA): TGTGCCAGCAGCCCCAAACTTCTCTACACCTTC. It is translated as CASSPKLLYTF.

V and J are TRBV30 and TRBJ1-5; D remains ambiguous. Germline V gene data show CDR1 as GTSNPN and CDR2 as SVGIG (reference sequence). CDR3 length equals 13 residues. The ends were cut back, 4 bases at V and 9 bases at J, with 16 bases in the middle. The CDR3 DNA sequence: TGTGCCTGGACCCCCGGGAGGTTTCGGCCCCAGCATTTT. The encoded protein is CAWTPGRFRPQHF.

The chain employs TRBV11-3 and TRBJ2-2, with D tentatively TRBD2 (6 bases). Looked up from germline, CDR1 is SGHNT and CDR2 is YENEEA. V was cut by 4 bases and J by 5 bases, with 17 bases left in between. This CDR3 spans 16 amino acids. CDR3 sequence: CASSSRGGAGTGELFF. CDR3 DNA sequence: TGTGCCAGCAGCTCACGGGGCGGGGCCGGGACCGGGGAGCTGTTTTTT.